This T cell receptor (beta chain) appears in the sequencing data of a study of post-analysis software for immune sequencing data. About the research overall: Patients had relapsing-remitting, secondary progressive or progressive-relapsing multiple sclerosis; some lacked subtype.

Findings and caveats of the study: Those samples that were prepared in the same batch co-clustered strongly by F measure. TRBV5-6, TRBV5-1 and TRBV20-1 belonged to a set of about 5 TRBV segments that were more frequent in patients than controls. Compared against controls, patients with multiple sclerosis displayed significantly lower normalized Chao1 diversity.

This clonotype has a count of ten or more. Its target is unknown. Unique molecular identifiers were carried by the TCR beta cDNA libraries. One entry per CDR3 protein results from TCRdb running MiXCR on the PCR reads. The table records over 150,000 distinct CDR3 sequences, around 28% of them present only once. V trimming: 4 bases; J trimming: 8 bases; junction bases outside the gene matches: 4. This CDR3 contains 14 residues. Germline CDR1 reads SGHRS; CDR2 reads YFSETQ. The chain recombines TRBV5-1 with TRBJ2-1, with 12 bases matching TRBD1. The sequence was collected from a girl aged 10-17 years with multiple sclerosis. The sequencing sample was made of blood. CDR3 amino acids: CASSSGTGGDEQFF. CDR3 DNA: TGCGCCAGCAGCAGCGGGACAGGGGGCGATGAGCAGTTCTTC.